A selection of T cell receptor beta chains follows, all from one sample in a study of chronic HIV infection and antiretroviral therapy. TCRdb re-called the 5' RACE reads with MiXCR, one entry per CDR3 protein. This sample has about 38,000 distinct CDR3 sequences; about 8.9% occur once, and the top ten carry around 3%. Sequencing used peripheral blood. The receptors shown here come from an adult who had HIV and had not received antiretroviral therapy, or was an uninfected healthy control (not recorded which). Each CDR3 is given with its conserved first and last residue. The D gene is left open where the match is weak. Clone size is given for some rows only: seen once, a few or many times, or a class if the clone is expanded.

J: TRBJ2-5
V: TRBV20-1
size: few
D: -
DNA: TGCAGTGCTTTCGGGGCTAGTAAAGAGACCCAGTACTTC
CDR3: CSAFGASKETQYF

J: TRBJ2-7
V: TRBV28
size: few
D: TRBD1
DNA: TGTGCCAGCAGTTTAAGGGCAGGGGGCCTCTACGAGCAGTACTTC
CDR3: CASSLRAGGLYEQYF

J: TRBJ2-1
V: TRBV29-1
size: many
D: -
DNA: TGCAGCGTTGGGGGGACGGAATACAATGAGCAGTTCTTC
CDR3: CSVGGTEYNEQFF

J: TRBJ1-1
V: TRBV7-9
size: many
D: -
DNA: TGTGCCAGCAGCCGAGAGGGAGGAGAAGCTTTCTTT
CDR3: CASSREGGEAFF

J: TRBJ2-7
V: TRBV9
size: -
D: TRBD2
DNA: TGTGCCAGCAGCGTAGGGCTAGCGGGACCCTCCTACGAGCAGTACTTC
CDR3: CASSVGLAGPSYEQYF

J: TRBJ2-7
V: TRBV28
size: many
D: -
DNA: TGTGCCAGCAGCCCCGAGGGTGGGGTCTACGAGCAGTACTTC
CDR3: CASSPEGGVYEQYF

J: TRBJ1-1
V: TRBV29-1
size: few
D: -
DNA: TGCAGCGTTGAAGTGAGGGGCCGGATGAACACTGAAGCTTTCTTT
CDR3: CSVEVRGRMNTEAFF

J: TRBJ1-5
V: TRBV28
size: many
D: -
DNA: TGTGCCAGCAGTTTATCGGGAGATCAGCCCCAGCATTTT
CDR3: CASSLSGDQPQHF

J: TRBJ2-4
V: TRBV5-1
size: few
D: -
DNA: TGCGCCAGCAGCCCAGGGACTCGAGGAGCGAACATTCAGTACTTC
CDR3: CASSPGTRGANIQYF

J: TRBJ2-3
V: TRBV6-2/TRBV6-3
size: many
D: -
DNA: TGTGCCAGCAGTTACGGGACAACCACAGATACGCAGTATTTT
CDR3: CASSYGTTTDTQYF

J: TRBJ1-1
V: TRBV12-3/TRBV12-4
size: many
D: -
DNA: TGTGCCAGCAGTTTTATTGGCCGGCGGGGAGGCCCTGAAGCTTTCTTT
CDR3: CASSFIGRRGGPEAFF

J: TRBJ2-6
V: TRBV29-1
size: few
D: -
DNA: TGCAGCGTCCATTCTGGGGCCAACGTCCTGACTTTC
CDR3: CSVHSGANVLTF

J: TRBJ2-1
V: TRBV5-1
size: many
D: TRBD1
DNA: TGCGCCAGCAGCCTTCGACAGGGTGGGTTCGTATACAATGAGCAGTTCTTC
CDR3: CASSLRQGGFVYNEQFF

J: TRBJ2-3
V: TRBV7-3
size: -
D: -
DNA: TGTGCCAGCAGCCCCATAGGGTCCGCCACAGATACGCAGTATTTT
CDR3: CASSPIGSATDTQYF

J: TRBJ2-3
V: TRBV6-5
size: many
D: -
DNA: TGTGCCAGCAGTTACCCGGCCACAGATACGCAGTATTTT
CDR3: CASSYPATDTQYF

J: TRBJ1-2
V: TRBV6-5
size: few
D: -
DNA: TGTGCCAGCAGCCCGGGCCTCTATGGCTACACCTTC
CDR3: CASSPGLYGYTF

J: TRBJ2-3
V: TRBV2
size: many
D: TRBD1
DNA: TGTGCCAGCGGACAGGGGGGCACAGATACGCAGTATTTT
CDR3: CASGQGGTDTQYF

J: TRBJ2-1
V: TRBV20-1
size: many
D: -
DNA: TGCAGTGCTAGAGGGATCGGGAACACTAGCTCCTACAATGAGCAGTTCTTC
CDR3: CSARGIGNTSSYNEQFF

J: TRBJ1-1
V: TRBV20-1
size: -
D: TRBD1
DNA: TGCAGTGCTAGAGTACAGGGGTCCGCTGAAACTTTCTTT
CDR3: CSARVQGSAETFF

J: TRBJ2-7
V: TRBV10-2
size: many
D: -
DNA: TGCGCCAGCAGGGAAACTCCTAACGAGCAGTACTTC
CDR3: CASRETPNEQYF

J: TRBJ2-1
V: TRBV21-1
size: many
D: -
DNA: TGTGCCAGCATTTCGACTAAGGCTGTGAGCCACAATGAGCAGTTCTTC
CDR3: CASISTKAVSHNEQFF

J: TRBJ1-2
V: TRBV29-1
size: -
D: -
DNA: TGCAGCGTTGTATCAGGGAAAGGCTATGGCTACACCTTC
CDR3: CSVVSGKGYGYTF

J: TRBJ1-4
V: TRBV2
size: many
D: -
DNA: TGTGCCAGCAGGGGGACCGCTTGGGATGAAAAACTGTTTTTT
CDR3: CASRGTAWDEKLFF

J: TRBJ1-5
V: TRBV27
size: -
D: -
DNA: TGTGCCAGCAGAGCCAAGCCCAATCAGCCCCAGCATTTT
CDR3: CASRAKPNQPQHF

J: TRBJ2-7
V: TRBV30
size: many
D: TRBD1
DNA: TGTGCCTGGTCCGCAGGGGGCGTTTGGTACGAGCAGTACTTC
CDR3: CAWSAGGVWYEQYF

J: TRBJ2-3
V: TRBV6-5
size: -
D: -
DNA: TGTGCCAGCAGTTACGAGGGAATCCCAACAGATACGCAGTATTTT
CDR3: CASSYEGIPTDTQYF

J: TRBJ2-6
V: TRBV4-2
size: medium-sized
D: -
DNA: TGTGCCAGCAGCCAAAAACGTGACTCTGGGGCCAACGTCCTGACTTTC
CDR3: CASSQKRDSGANVLTF

J: TRBJ1-2
V: TRBV28
size: few
D: TRBD1
DNA: TGTGCCAGCAGTTTAGGGACAGGGATAGGCTACACCTTC
CDR3: CASSLGTGIGYTF

J: TRBJ2-4
V: TRBV7-8
size: once
D: -
DNA: TGTGCCAGCAGCCCTGACTTATCCCGGTCGAAAAACATTCAGTACTTC
CDR3: CASSPDLSRSKNIQYF

J: TRBJ2-3
V: TRBV29-1
size: many
D: -
DNA: TGCAGCGTCGCACTAGGGTTCGCGGTTGGAGGTGCAGATACGCAGTATTTT
CDR3: CSVALGFAVGGADTQYF

J: TRBJ2-7
V: TRBV20-1
size: -
D: -
DNA: TGCAGTGCTAGAGATAGGGCGATCTACGAGCAGTACTTC
CDR3: CSARDRAIYEQYF

J: TRBJ2-1
V: TRBV5-4
size: many
D: TRBD2
DNA: TGTGCCAGCAGTCCCGGGACTAGCGGGACCAATGAGCAGTTCTTC
CDR3: CASSPGTSGTNEQFF

J: TRBJ2-7
V: TRBV12-3/TRBV12-4
size: many
D: -
DNA: TGTGCCAGCAGTCCTGCCTCCTACGAGCAGTACTTC
CDR3: CASSPASYEQYF

J: TRBJ2-6
V: TRBV3-1
size: -
D: TRBD2
DNA: TGTGCCAGCAGCCTGGGACTAGCGGGAACTGGGGCCAACGTCCTGACTTTC
CDR3: CASSLGLAGTGANVLTF

J: TRBJ1-1
V: TRBV29-1
size: -
D: -
DNA: TGCAGCGTTGCTATATCAGCGGGGACTCTAGCTTTCTTT
CDR3: CSVAISAGTLAFF

J: TRBJ2-1
V: TRBV6-6
size: few
D: -
DNA: TGTGCCGGGGGGGCGGGAGCGCATGAGCAGTTCTTC
CDR3: CAGGAGAHEQFF

J: TRBJ2-7
V: TRBV28
size: many
D: -
DNA: TGTGCCGCCAACAGGGTAAATTCCTACGAGCAGTACTTC
CDR3: CAANRVNSYEQYF

J: TRBJ1-4
V: TRBV7-6
size: few
D: -
DNA: TGTGCCAGCAGCTTAGGAGGAGCTACGGAGGAAAAACTGTTTTTT
CDR3: CASSLGGATEEKLFF

J: TRBJ2-7
V: TRBV20-1
size: many
D: -
DNA: TGCAGTGCTAGAGAGGGTGAATCAACCTACGAGCAGTACTTC
CDR3: CSAREGESTYEQYF

J: TRBJ2-7
V: TRBV28
size: -
D: TRBD2
DNA: TGTGCCAGCAGCCGCGGGGGGCCGATCTACGAGCAGTACTTC
CDR3: CASSRGGPIYEQYF

J: TRBJ2-3
V: TRBV28
size: many
D: TRBD2
DNA: TGTGCCAGCAGTTTTCCCCGGACTAGACCAGATACGCAGTATTTT
CDR3: CASSFPRTRPDTQYF

J: TRBJ2-3
V: TRBV28
size: few
D: -
DNA: TGTGCCAGCAGATCTGTCACAGATACGCAGTATTTT
CDR3: CASRSVTDTQYF

J: TRBJ2-5
V: TRBV2
size: few
D: -
DNA: TGTGCCAGCAGTGAACCCGATAGGACAGTCCAAGAGACCCAGTACTTC
CDR3: CASSEPDRTVQETQYF

J: TRBJ2-1
V: TRBV5-1
size: many
D: TRBD2
DNA: TGCGCCAGCAGCACAGGACTAGCGGGGTCCTCGGATGAGCAGTTCTTC
CDR3: CASSTGLAGSSDEQFF

J: TRBJ1-4
V: TRBV7-9
size: few
D: -
DNA: TGTGCCAGCAGCTTAACGGTTGCCTGGTGGGAAAAACTGTTTTTT
CDR3: CASSLTVAWWEKLFF

J: TRBJ1-5
V: TRBV12-3/TRBV12-4
size: -
D: -
DNA: TGTGCCAGCAGTCGGGGGTGGGGGCCCCAGCATTTT
CDR3: CASSRGWGPQHF

J: TRBJ2-7
V: TRBV28
size: many
D: TRBD2
DNA: TGTGCCAGCAGATCCCAGACTAGCGGGAAAAACTACGAGCAGTACTTC
CDR3: CASRSQTSGKNYEQYF

J: TRBJ2-6
V: TRBV28
size: many
D: TRBD2
DNA: TGTGCTACGGGACTAGCGGGAACCGGGGCCAACGTCCTGACTTTC
CDR3: CATGLAGTGANVLTF

J: TRBJ1-1
V: TRBV29-1
size: many
D: -
DNA: TGCAGCGCGCACAGGGCCCCGAACACTGAAGCTTTCTTT
CDR3: CSAHRAPNTEAFF

J: TRBJ2-3
V: TRBV27
size: medium-sized
D: -
DNA: TGTGCCAGCTCGTGGGGGGATACGCAGTATTTT
CDR3: CASSWGDTQYF

J: TRBJ1-1
V: TRBV29-1
size: few
D: -
DNA: TGCAGCGCCCTCGGCGGCAGTCGGGCTGAAGCTTTCTTT
CDR3: CSALGGSRAEAFF

J: TRBJ2-5
V: TRBV29-1
size: many
D: TRBD1
DNA: TGCAGCGTTGAAGAGATCCCAAGGACGACAGGGGGCTCCCAAGAGACCCAGTACTTC
CDR3: CSVEEIPRTTGGSQETQYF

J: TRBJ2-1
V: TRBV4-3
size: many
D: -
DNA: TGCGCCAGCTCCCCCCGAACGGCGGGATACTACAATGAGCAGTTCTTC
CDR3: CASSPRTAGYYNEQFF

J: TRBJ2-3
V: TRBV6-1
size: many
D: TRBD2
DNA: TGTGCCAGCAGTGAACTAGCGGGAGGGCCAGATACGCAGTATTTT
CDR3: CASSELAGGPDTQYF

J: TRBJ2-6
V: TRBV5-1
size: many
D: -
DNA: TGCGCCAGCAGCTCGTACTTCTCTGGGGCCAACGTCCTGACTTTC
CDR3: CASSSYFSGANVLTF

J: TRBJ2-7
V: TRBV27
size: -
D: TRBD1
DNA: TGTGCCAGCAGCCAGACAGGGGGCGGCTACGAGCAGTACTTC
CDR3: CASSQTGGGYEQYF

J: TRBJ1-2
V: TRBV3-1
size: -
D: -
DNA: TGTGCCAGCAGCCAAGCATACTATGGCTACAACTTC
CDR3: CASSQAYYGYNF